Listed below are T cell receptor beta chains from one sample, sequenced in a study of blood T cell repertoires in COVID-19. Profiled with immunoSEQ multiplex PCR; TCRdb holds only in-frame clones, not every one. The table shows 250,000 or so clones, with roughly nine tenths occurring only once. Sample: PBMCs or T cells enriched from blood (not recorded which). These TCRs come from a human donor in a cohort exposed to, infected with or recovered from COVID-19 (not recorded which). The donor label of this sample is uncertain. The CDR3 runs from the conserved cysteine through the conserved F or W.

v_gene	j_gene	CDR3aa
TRBV5-1	TRBJ2-5	CASRGLAGGGLQQTQYF
TRBV4-3	TRBJ2-3	CASSQRATSGDPDTQYF
TRBV5-4	TRBJ2-3	CASSRDRGIVPDTQYF
TRBV5-4	TRBJ2-2	CASGGTTGELFF
TRBV9	TRBJ2-3	CASSVTLAGNTDTQYF
TRBV6-5	TRBJ1-6	CASTQTGGSPLHF
TRBV4-1	TRBJ2-1	CASSQGLRDRNNEQFF
TRBV7-9	TRBJ1-2	CASSLGIRLGYTF
TRBV12-3/TRBV12-4	TRBJ1-5	CASSLGRNQPQHF
TRBV4-3	TRBJ2-7	CASSQTRAHEQYF
TRBV27	TRBJ1-5	CASSLSNSPGKINQPQHF
TRBV5-1	TRBJ1-1	CASSTLGTGSNEAFF
TRBV15	TRBJ2-3	CATSRARGTGTDTQYF
TRBV6-2/TRBV6-3	TRBJ1-6	CASSLTGMSSYNSPLHF
TRBV28	TRBJ1-1	CASKAQGAPVTEAFF
TRBV10-3	TRBJ2-7	CAISGPGQGSYEQYF
TRBV7-9	TRBJ2-7	CASSIDRVDYEQYF
TRBV19	TRBJ1-1	CASRGQGNTEAFF
TRBV15	TRBJ2-7	CATSPDRGYEQYF
TRBV2	TRBJ2-1	CASSVQLILDEQFF
TRBV30	TRBJ2-7	CAWGSQGDRQYF
TRBV2	TRBJ2-5	CAMTSGGPLAEETQYF
TRBV24-1	TRBJ2-5	CATSSRLEETQYF
TRBV5-1	TRBJ1-2	CASSQGFKEYGYTF
TRBV9	TRBJ2-2	CASTPRGAGELFF
TRBV6-6	TRBJ1-3	CASSDSRLSGNTIYF
TRBV5-6	TRBJ2-3	CASSLVTSLSSTDTQYF
TRBV30	TRBJ1-1	CAWSVQMNTEAFF
TRBV19	TRBJ1-1	CASKRTGLRGSTEAFF
TRBV4-3	TRBJ2-2	CASSQDRAGGPLTGELFF
TRBV5-1	TRBJ2-1	CASSLAAYSRGNEQFF
TRBV7-9	TRBJ1-2	CASSLTQGAGRLYGYTF
TRBV5-4	TRBJ2-7	CASSSRDSSYEQYF
TRBV11-2	TRBJ2-7	CASSSLRDNSYEQYF
TRBV6-1	TRBJ1-4	CASSESGVTNEKLFF
TRBV19	TRBJ1-4	CASSLLGTPKNEKLFF
TRBV18	TRBJ2-2	CASSPLSLAGVNTGELFF
TRBV27	TRBJ2-7	CASRPGQGYEQYF
TRBV11-2	TRBJ1-4	CASSSRTAKNEKLFF
TRBV5-4	TRBJ1-1	CASSLAAALRTEAFF
TRBV30	TRBJ1-6	CAWRGRGNSPLHF
TRBV6-5	TRBJ1-2	CASRTGIDYGYTF
TRBV14	TRBJ2-7	CASSGSGTGRGEQYF
TRBV30	TRBJ1-1	CACRRESSEAFF
TRBV6-1	TRBJ2-5	CASSEAPRGSGGETQYF
TRBV7-8	TRBJ1-2	CASSLAGQTLYGYTF
TRBV4-2	TRBJ2-7	CASSQKMRGGTKQREQYF